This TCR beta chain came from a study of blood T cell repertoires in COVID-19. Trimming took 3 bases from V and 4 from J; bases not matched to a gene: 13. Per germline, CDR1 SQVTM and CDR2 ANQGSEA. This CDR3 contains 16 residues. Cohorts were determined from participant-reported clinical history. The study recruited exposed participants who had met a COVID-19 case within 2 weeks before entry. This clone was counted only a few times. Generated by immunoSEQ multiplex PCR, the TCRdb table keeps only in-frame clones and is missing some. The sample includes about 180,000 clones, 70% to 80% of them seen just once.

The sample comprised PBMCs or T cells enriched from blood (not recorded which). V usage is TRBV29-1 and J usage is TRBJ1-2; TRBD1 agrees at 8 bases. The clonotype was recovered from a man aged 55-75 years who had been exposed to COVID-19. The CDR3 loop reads CSVEDSKSTGAYGYTF. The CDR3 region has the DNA TGCAGCGTTGAGGATAGTAAATCGACAGGGGCCTATGGCTACACCTTC.